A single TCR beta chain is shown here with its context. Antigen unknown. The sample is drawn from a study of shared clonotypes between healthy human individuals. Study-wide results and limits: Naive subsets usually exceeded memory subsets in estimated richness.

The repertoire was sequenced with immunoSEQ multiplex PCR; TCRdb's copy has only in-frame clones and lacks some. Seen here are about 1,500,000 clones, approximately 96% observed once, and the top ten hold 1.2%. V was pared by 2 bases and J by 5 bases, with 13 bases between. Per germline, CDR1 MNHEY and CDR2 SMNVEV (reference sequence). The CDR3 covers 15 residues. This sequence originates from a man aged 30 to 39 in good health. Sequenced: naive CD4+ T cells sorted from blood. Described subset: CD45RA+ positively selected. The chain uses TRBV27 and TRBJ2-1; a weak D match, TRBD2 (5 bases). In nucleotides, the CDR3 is TGTGCCAGCAGTTTACAACGGCGGGCCCACAATGAGCAGTTCTTC. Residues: CASSLQRRAHNEQFF.